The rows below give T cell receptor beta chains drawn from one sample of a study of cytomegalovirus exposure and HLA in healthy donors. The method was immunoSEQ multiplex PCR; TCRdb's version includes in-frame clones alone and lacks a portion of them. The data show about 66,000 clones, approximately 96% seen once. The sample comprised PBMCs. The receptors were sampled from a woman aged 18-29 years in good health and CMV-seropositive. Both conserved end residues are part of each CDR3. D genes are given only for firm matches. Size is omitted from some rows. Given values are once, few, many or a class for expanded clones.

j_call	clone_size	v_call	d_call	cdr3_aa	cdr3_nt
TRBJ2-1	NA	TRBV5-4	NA	CASSYTGTDEQFF	TGTGCCAGCAGCTATACCGGTACGGATGAGCAGTTCTTC
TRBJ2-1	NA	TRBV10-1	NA	CASSDERASSYNEQFF	TGCGCCAGCAGTGACGAGCGGGCGAGCTCCTACAATGAGCAGTTCTTC
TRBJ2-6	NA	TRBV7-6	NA	CASSLGTRGTGANVLTF	TGTGCCAGCAGCTTAGGTACCAGGGGTACTGGGGCCAACGTCCTGACTTTC
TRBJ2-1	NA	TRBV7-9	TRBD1	CASSLSDRGDEQFF	TGTGCCAGCAGCTTATCAGACAGGGGGGATGAGCAGTTCTTC
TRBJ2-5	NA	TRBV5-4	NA	CASSPDSTETQYF	TGTGCCAGCAGCCCGGACAGTACGGAGACCCAGTACTTC
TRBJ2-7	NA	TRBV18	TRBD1	CASSQRTGASYEQYF	TGTGCCAGCTCCCAAAGGACAGGGGCCTCCTACGAGCAGTACTTC
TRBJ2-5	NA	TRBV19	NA	CASNLRGLEETQYF	TGTGCCAGTAATTTGCGCGGCCTCGAGGAGACCCAGTACTTC
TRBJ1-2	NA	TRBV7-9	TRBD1	CASSSGQIGGYTF	TGTGCCAGCAGCTCGGGACAGATTGGTGGCTACACCTTC
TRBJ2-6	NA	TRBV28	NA	CASSFSGKESGANVLTF	TGTGCCAGCAGTTTTTCAGGGAAGGAATCTGGGGCCAACGTCCTGACTTTC
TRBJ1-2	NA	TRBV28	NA	CASSFALGVGGGYTF	TGTGCCAGCAGTTTTGCTCTTGGTGTTGGGGGCGGCTACACCTTC
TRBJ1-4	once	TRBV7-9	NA	CASSPRATNEKLFF	TGTGCCAGCAGCCCGAGGGCCACTAATGAAAAACTGTTTTTT
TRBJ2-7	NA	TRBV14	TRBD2	CASSPQGGGDFYEQYF	TGTGCCAGCAGCCCTCAAGGTGGGGGGGATTTCTACGAGCAGTACTTC
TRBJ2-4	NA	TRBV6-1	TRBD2	CASSGEGLAENIQYF	TGTGCCAGCAGTGGAGAGGGTCTAGCGGAAAACATTCAGTACTTC
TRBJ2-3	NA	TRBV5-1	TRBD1	CASSAVRDRGQLDTQYF	TGCGCCAGCAGCGCCGTTCGGGACAGGGGGCAATTAGATACGCAGTATTTT
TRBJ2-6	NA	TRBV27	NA	CASSLWDTKSGANVLTF	TGTGCCAGCAGTTTATGGGACACTAAGTCTGGGGCCAACGTCCTGACTTTC
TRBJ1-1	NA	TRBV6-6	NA	CASSTTGETEAFF	TGTGCCAGCAGTACGACAGGTGAGACTGAAGCTTTCTTT
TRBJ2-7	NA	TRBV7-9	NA	CASSDRGGHEQYF	TGTGCCAGCAGTGACAGAGGTGGCCACGAGCAGTACTTC
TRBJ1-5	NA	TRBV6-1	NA	CASSNLGGANQPQHF	TGTGCCAGCAGTAACTTAGGGGGGGCAAATCAGCCCCAGCATTTT
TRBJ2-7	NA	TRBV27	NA	CASSQEAGRVGEQYF	TGTGCCAGCAGTCAGGAAGCGGGCAGGGTCGGCGAGCAGTACTTC
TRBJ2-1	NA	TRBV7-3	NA	CASSSPQALPYNEQFF	TGTGCCAGCAGCTCCCCCCAAGCGTTACCCTACAATGAGCAGTTCTTC
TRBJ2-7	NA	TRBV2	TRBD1	CASRAFGTGRTDEQYF	TGTGCCAGCAGGGCCTTCGGGACAGGGAGAACCGACGAGCAGTACTTC
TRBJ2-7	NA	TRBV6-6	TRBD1	CASSYRAGTGDYEQYF	TGTGCCAGCAGTTACCGAGCCGGGACAGGGGACTACGAGCAGTACTTC
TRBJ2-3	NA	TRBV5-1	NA	CASSLASGDMLGTQYF	TGCGCCAGCAGCTTGGCCTCGGGGGATATGCTCGGTACGCAGTATTTT
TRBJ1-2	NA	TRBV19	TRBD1	CASRSGQGASGYTF	TGTGCCAGTAGATCGGGACAGGGGGCGAGTGGCTACACCTTC
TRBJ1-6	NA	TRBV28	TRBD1	CASTPTGERRPLHF	TGTGCCAGCACCCCGACAGGGGAGAGGAGACCCCTCCACTTT
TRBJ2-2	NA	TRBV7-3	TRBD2	CASSHGAGGPTGELFF	TGTGCCAGCAGCCATGGAGCGGGAGGGCCTACCGGGGAGCTGTTTTTT
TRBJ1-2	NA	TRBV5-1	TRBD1	CASSINRGSYGYTF	TGCGCCAGCAGCATAAACAGGGGAAGTTATGGCTACACCTTC
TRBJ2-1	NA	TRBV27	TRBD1	CASSADRVNEQFF	TGTGCCAGCAGTGCGGACAGGGTAAATGAGCAGTTCTTC
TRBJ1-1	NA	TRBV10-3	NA	CAISESVGGAYTEAFF	TGTGCCATCAGTGAGTCTGTCGGGGGGGCATACACTGAAGCTTTCTTT
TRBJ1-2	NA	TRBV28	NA	CASSLLRGSSNYGYTF	TGTGCCAGCAGTTTACTTCGCGGCAGTTCAAACTATGGCTACACCTTC
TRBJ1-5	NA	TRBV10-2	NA	CASSESTVRPQHF	TGCGCCAGCAGTGAGTCGACAGTTCGGCCCCAGCATTTT
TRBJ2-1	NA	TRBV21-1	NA	CASSTQDRESSYNEQFF	TGTGCCAGCAGCACCCAGGACAGGGAGAGCTCCTACAATGAGCAGTTCTTC
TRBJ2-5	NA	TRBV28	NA	CASSFSSRETQYF	TGTGCCAGCAGTTTTTCCTCTCGAGAGACCCAGTACTTC
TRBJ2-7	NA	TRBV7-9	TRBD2	CASSSSGRGGEQYF	TGTGCCAGCAGCTCTAGCGGGAGGGGGGGCGAGCAGTACTTC
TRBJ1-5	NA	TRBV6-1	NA	CASSGQKPQPQHF	TGTGCCAGCAGTGGGCAGAAACCCCAGCCCCAGCATTTT
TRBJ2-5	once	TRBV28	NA	CASSLKGGVGTQYF	TGTGCCAGCAGTTTAAAGGGCGGGGTGGGGACCCAGTACTTC
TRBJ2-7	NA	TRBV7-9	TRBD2	CASSPLSGSRSEQYF	TGTGCCAGCAGCCCGCTTAGCGGGAGTCGATCCGAGCAGTACTTC
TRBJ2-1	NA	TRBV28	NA	CASSFGQANNEQFF	TGTGCCAGCAGTTTTGGTCAGGCCAACAATGAGCAGTTCTTC
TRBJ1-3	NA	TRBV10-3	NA	CAIRLTGLSGNTIYF	TGTGCCATCAGGTTGACAGGACTCTCTGGAAACACCATATATTTT
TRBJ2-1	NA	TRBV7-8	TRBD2	CASSPGRPSGNEQFF	TGTGCCAGCAGCCCAGGCCGACCTAGCGGCAATGAGCAGTTCTTC
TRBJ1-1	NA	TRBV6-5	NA	CASSYSYSQNTEAFF	TGTGCCAGCAGTTACTCTTACAGCCAGAACACTGAAGCTTTCTTT
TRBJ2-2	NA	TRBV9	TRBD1	CASSTQGANTGELFF	TGTGCCAGCAGCACACAGGGGGCGAACACCGGGGAGCTGTTTTTT
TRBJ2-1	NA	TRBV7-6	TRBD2	CASSFLSGMLNNEQFF	TGTGCCAGCAGCTTCCTTAGCGGGATGTTGAACAATGAGCAGTTCTTC
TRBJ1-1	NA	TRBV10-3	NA	CAISEGSGDTEAFF	TGTGCCATCAGTGAGGGGAGCGGGGACACTGAAGCTTTCTTT
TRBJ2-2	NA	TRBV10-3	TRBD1	CAINKDRVGDTGELFF	TGTGCCATCAACAAGGACAGGGTAGGGGACACCGGGGAGCTGTTTTTT
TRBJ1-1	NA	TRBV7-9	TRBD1	CASSARQGLNTEAFF	TGTGCCAGCAGCGCCCGACAGGGGTTGAACACTGAAGCTTTCTTT
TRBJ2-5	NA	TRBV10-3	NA	CAISESRPGGLETQYF	TGTGCCATCAGTGAGTCAAGGCCAGGGGGGTTGGAGACCCAGTACTTC
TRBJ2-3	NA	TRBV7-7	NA	CASSPSSADTQYF	TGTGCTAGCAGCCCTTCTAGCGCAGATACGCAGTATTTT
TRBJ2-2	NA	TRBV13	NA	CASSLVGGTRGGTGELFF	TGTGCCAGCAGCTTAGTCGGAGGAACAAGGGGGGGCACCGGGGAGCTGTTTTTT
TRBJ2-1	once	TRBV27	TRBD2	CASSLFPASGRADILVQFF	TGTGCCAGCAGTTTATTCCCGGCTAGCGGGAGGGCCGATATCCTCGTCCAGTTCTTC
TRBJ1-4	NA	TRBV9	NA	CASSGTPRANEKLFF	TGTGCCAGCAGCGGGACCCCGAGGGCTAATGAAAAACTGTTTTTT
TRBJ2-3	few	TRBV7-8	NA	CASSPLEEIGSTDTQYF	TGTGCCAGCAGCCCCCTTGAGGAGATCGGAAGCACAGATACGCAGTATTTT
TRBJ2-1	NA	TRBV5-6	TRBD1	CASSMDRGNEQFF	TGTGCCAGCAGCATGGACAGGGGGAATGAGCAGTTCTTC
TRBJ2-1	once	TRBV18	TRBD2	CASSPLAGGPGNEQFF	TGTGCCAGCTCACCACTGGCGGGAGGGCCGGGCAATGAGCAGTTCTTC
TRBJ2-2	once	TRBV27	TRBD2	CASSWTSGRGTGELFF	TGTGCCAGCAGTTGGACTAGCGGGAGAGGTACCGGGGAGCTGTTTTTT
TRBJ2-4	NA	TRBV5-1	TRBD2	CASSLRNLEAGAGGHTKNIQYF	TGCGCCAGCAGCTTGCGAAATTTAGAAGCGGGAGCGGGGGGCCATACCAAAAACATTCAGTACTTC
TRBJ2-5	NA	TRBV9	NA	CASSPHPGETQYF	TGTGCCAGCAGCCCTCATCCGGGGGAGACCCAGTACTTC
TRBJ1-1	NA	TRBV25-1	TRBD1	CASSGGQGTRLNTEAFF	TGTGCCAGCAGTGGCGGACAGGGGACTCGGCTGAACACTGAAGCTTTCTTT